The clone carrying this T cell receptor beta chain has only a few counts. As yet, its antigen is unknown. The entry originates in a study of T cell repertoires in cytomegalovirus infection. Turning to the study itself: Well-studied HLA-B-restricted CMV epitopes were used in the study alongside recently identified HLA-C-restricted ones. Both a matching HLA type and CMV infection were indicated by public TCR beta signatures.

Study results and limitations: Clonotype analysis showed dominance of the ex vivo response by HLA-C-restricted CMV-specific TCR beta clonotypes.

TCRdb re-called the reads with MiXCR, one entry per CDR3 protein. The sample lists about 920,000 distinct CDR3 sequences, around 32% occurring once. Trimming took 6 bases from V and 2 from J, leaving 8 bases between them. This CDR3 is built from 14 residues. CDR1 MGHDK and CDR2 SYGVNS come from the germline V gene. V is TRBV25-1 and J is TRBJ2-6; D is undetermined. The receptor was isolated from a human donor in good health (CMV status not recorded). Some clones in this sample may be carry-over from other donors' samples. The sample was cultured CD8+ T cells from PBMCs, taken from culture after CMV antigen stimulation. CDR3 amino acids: CASSQATGANVLTF. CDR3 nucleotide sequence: TGTGCCAGCAGCCAAGCGACTGGGGCCAACGTCCTGACTTTC.